Reported below is one TCR beta chain. V gave up 0 bases and J gave up 7 bases; unmatched junction bases: 5. The CDR3 length is 15 residues. CDR1 and CDR2 (germline): SGHRS, YFSETQ. MiXCR, applied by TCRdb to the 5' RACE reads, yields one record per CDR3 protein. Of roughly 340,000 distinct CDR3 sequences in the sample, 8% to 10% were seen once. This entry comes from a study of T cells after yellow fever vaccination. The sample in question was PBMCs, obtained on the day of the first yellow fever vaccination. The V and J genes are TRBV5-1 and TRBJ2-1; 9 bases are shared with TRBD2. The sequence was obtained from a man aged 18 to 29 who received the YFV17D yellow fever vaccine. CDR3 coding DNA: TGCGCCAGCAGCTTGGGTAGCGGGGGCCTAAATGAGCAGTTCTTC. Its protein is CASSLGSGGLNEQFF.